This TCR beta chain appears in the sequencing data of a study of blood T cell repertoires in COVID-19. Looking at the study overall: There were acute and convalescent COVID-19 samples, and they came from the United States, Italy and Spain.

Clones were read by immunoSEQ multiplex PCR, and TCRdb kept only the in-frame ones, dropping some. Counted here are more than 200,000 clones, 80% to 85% occurring once; the ten biggest clones make up about 4.5%. CDR3 length: 16 residues. Germline loops: CDR1 LGHDT, CDR2 YNNKEL (reference sequence). V lost 6 bases to trimming and J lost 7 bases, with 25 bases between them. Sequencing was performed on peripheral blood. This receptor was taken from a man aged 45 to 65 with active or convalescent COVID-19. The chain carries TRBV3-1 (or the pseudogene TRBV3-2) and TRBJ2-7, with D possibly TRBD2 on 7 matching bases. CDR3 protein: CASSPPLAGADWEQYF. CDR3 coding DNA: TGTGCCAGCAGTCCCCCGCTCGCGGGGGCCGATTGGGAGCAGTACTTC.